This T cell receptor (beta chain) was obtained from a study of CD8 T cells in Susac syndrome. General observations from the study: The TCR sequencing and HLA analysis in the study involved a relatively small number of individuals, as the study acknowledged.

Negative isolation yielded the CD8+ and CD4+ T cells, while FACS enriched the TEMRA cells. CDR3 length equals 13 residues. Germline V gene sequence: CDR1 MDHEN, CDR2 SYDVKM. The V end was cut by 10 bases, the J end by 1 base, with 13 bases between. In the case of this clonotype: Antigen: not known.

After extraction with the RNeasy kit, roughly 0.45 to 1 ug of the RNA was reverse transcribed using random hexamers. Multiplex immunoSEQ PCR targeted 54 Vbeta and 13 Jbeta TCR beta segments. TCRdb re-called the immunoSEQ multiplex PCR reads through MiXCR, storing one row per CDR3 protein. The table includes more than 150,000 distinct CDR3 sequences, around 93% detected once. This TCR came from a human donor with Susac syndrome. This chain connects TRBV28 to TRBJ1-1, with D uncertain. The specimen sequenced was CD8+ T cells from PBMCs. This CDR3 is CATERPENTEAFF. The CDR3 coding sequence is TGTGCCACCGAGCGGCCAGAGAACACTGAAGCTTTCTTT.